This T cell receptor (beta chain) was recorded in a study of beta chain features in type 1 diabetes. Overall study context: Patients did not differ from healthy donors in age, gender or cell yield.

There are a few counts of this clone. Antigen: not known. Findings of the study overall: Among patients with Type 1 diabetes, TCRB CDR3s were moderately but significantly shorter in every one of the four CD4+ subsets.

Germline V lookup: CDR1 KGHSH, CDR2 LQKENI. Trimming removed 2 bases at V and 10 bases at J, with 9 bases between. The CDR3 sequence is 13 residues long. Expressed TCRB transcripts were sequenced because the entire RNA isolate underwent reverse transcription. Measured with immunoSEQ multiplex PCR; TCRdb has only the in-frame clones, and not every one. The table shows about 160,000 clones, with about 9% occurring only once. The sample comprised central memory CD4+ T cells from blood. This clonotype was sampled from a woman aged 18-35 years with type 1 diabetes. The chain couples TRBV18 to TRBJ1-6, with a weak D call TRBD1 (5 bases). Written as DNA, the CDR3 is TGTGCCAGCTCACCAACGGGGGACTCACCCCTCCACTTT. Translated: CASSPTGDSPLHF.